This paragraph reports one TCR beta chain. These data come from a study of control samples from healthy donors and cancer patients. The CDR3 covers 15 residues. Germline CDR1 SGHAT, CDR2 FQNNGV. V was cut by 5 bases and J by 3 bases, with 14 bases left in between. Sequenced by immunoSEQ multiplex PCR; TCRdb stores in-frame clones only, minus some. The profile covers about 130,000 clones, with more than 80% appearing a single time and roughly 2.5% taken by the ten largest. The specimen sequenced was blood. This receptor was taken from a man aged 35 to 55 in good health. The chain is built from TRBV11-2 and TRBJ1-3; TRBD1 might be the D (6 bases). The CDR3 loop is CASSPTGIVGNTIYF. Here the CDR3 DNA reads TGTGCCAGCAGCCCCACAGGGATCGTTGGAAACACCATATATTTT.